This T cell receptor (beta chain) was recovered during a study of CD8 T cells in Susac syndrome. Overall study context: Patients with Susac syndrome were therapy-naive, on corticosteroids, or on intravenous immunoglobulin alone at the time that blood was drawn. Study results and limitations: Susac-specific public clones found in total CD8+ repertoires numbered 15 to 20, and those in CD8+ TEMRA repertoires numbered 4 to 6.

Random-hexamer reverse transcription was applied to roughly 0.5 to 1 ug RNA. TCRdb analysed the immunoSEQ multiplex PCR reads with MiXCR anew, one entry per CDR3 protein. This table has tens of thousands of distinct CDR3 sequences, over 85% appearing once. The CDR3 is 16 amino acids. CDR1 and CDR2 from the germline V gene are MNHEY and SVGAGI. V lost 0 bases to trimming and J lost 2 bases; unmatched junction nucleotides: 5. With respect to this clonotype: Antigen unknown.

The diagnostic criteria for definite or probable disease, as recently defined, were met by the patients with Susac syndrome. Sequenced: CD8+ T cells from PBMCs. This chain uses TRBV6-5 with TRBJ2-7, with 9 bases that match TRBD2. The clonotype comes from a human donor with Susac syndrome. The CDR3 DNA reads TGTGCCAGCAGTTACTCGAGCGGGGGGTTTACCTACGAGCAGTACTTC. It encodes CASSYSSGGFTYEQYF.